The 21 T cell receptor beta chains below come from one sample, sequenced in a study of human T cells and chemical hapten exposure. TCRdb independently ran MiXCR on the RACE reads; one entry per CDR3 protein. The profile shows 190,000 or so distinct CDR3 sequences, 30% of them singletons. Time point reported: pre-sensitization, week 0. Noted treatment: therapeutic diphenylcyclopropenone sensitization with weekly scalp DPC. Sample: whole blood, taken in connection with sensitization to the hapten diphenylcyclopropenone (DPC). The receptors come from a woman under 40 with alopecia areata. Some clones in this sample may be carry-over from other donors' samples.

The gene calls are TRBV24-1 and TRBJ2-1; TRBD2 aligns across 11 bases. Per the germline V gene, CDR1 is KGHDR and CDR2 is SFDVKD. The CDR3 is 16 residues long. Unmatched junction bases numbered 5, after V lost 4 bases and J lost 4 bases. Here the CDR3 reads CATSDPLAGGYNEQFF. CDR3 in DNA: TGTGCCACCAGTGACCCGCTAGCGGGAGGTTACAATGAGCAGTTCTTC.

This clonotype was seen only a few times. The V gene is TRBV6-6, the J gene TRBJ1-6; 8 nucleotides agree with TRBD1. The germline V gene encodes CDR1 MNHNY and CDR2 SVGAGI (reference sequence). V lost 6 bases to trimming and J lost 8 bases; unmatched junction nucleotides: 6. The CDR3 is 14 residues long. The CDR3 region has the DNA TGTGCCAGCAGCAGACAGGGACAGGATTCACCCCTCCACTTT. Translating gives CASSRQGQDSPLHF.

Only a few counts were recorded for this clonotype. The rearrangement joins TRBV7-2 to TRBJ2-1, with D uncertain. Germline CDR1 and CDR2: SGHTA and FQGNSA. Trimming took off 5 bases at V and 9 bases at J, with 11 bases between the two ends. This CDR3 has 12 amino acids. CDR3 bases: TGTGCCAGCAGCCAAAGCGTCACTGAGCAGTTCTTC. Translated, it gives CASSQSVTEQFF.

The chain carries TRBV20-1 and TRBJ1-5; the D gene is possibly TRBD1 (5 bases). V dropped 0 bases and J dropped 11 bases, with 17 bases sitting between them. There are 14 residues in the CDR3. Germline-derived CDR1 and CDR2 are DFQATT and SNEGSKA (reference sequence). CDR3 coding DNA: TGCAGTGCTAGAGATCTGGCAGGGCCCTGGACCCAGCATTTT. Translating it yields CSARDLAGPWTQHF.

This clonotype has more than one count but fewer than ten. The chain joins TRBV28 to TRBJ1-1, with 8 bases aligning to TRBD1. V lost 6 bases, J lost 1 base, and 4 bases stayed unmatched. Germline CDR1 reads MDHEN; CDR2 reads SYDVKM. The CDR3 runs 14 residues. CDR3 sequence: CASRSGTGNTEAFF. CDR3 nucleotides: TGTGCCAGCAGGTCCGGGACAGGGAACACTGAAGCTTTCTTT.

The chain is built from TRBV29-1 and TRBJ2-5; D ambiguous. The germline V gene has CDR1 SQVTM and CDR2 ANQGSEA. The CDR3 extends over 10 amino acids. Trimming took 4 bases from V and 4 from J, leaving 4 bases between them. The CDR3 coding sequence is TGCAGCGTTGGTCGAGAGACCCAGTACTTC. Its translation is CSVGRETQYF.

The V and J genes are TRBV9 and TRBJ1-3, with 8 bases lining up with TRBD1. This CDR3 region has 15 residues. From germline, CDR1 is SGDLS and CDR2 YYNGEE. The V segment lost 1 base and the J segment 2 bases; nucleotides outside the gene matches: 2. The CDR3 DNA is TGTGCCAGCAGCGTACAACAGGGGGCTGGAAACACCATATATTTT. This sequence encodes CASSVQQGAGNTIYF. Combining the CDR3 with reference TRBV9 and TRBJ1-3 gives the whole variable domain DSGVTQTPKHLITATGQRVTLRCSPRSGDLSVYWYQQSLDQGLQFLIQYYNGEERAKGNILERFSAQQFPDLHSELNLSSLELGDSALYFCASSVQQGAGNTIYFGEGSWLTVV.

The chain uses TRBV7-2 and TRBJ2-3; D gene unclear. CDR3 length: 16 residues. V lost 1 base and J lost 0, with 11 bases in between. CDR1 and CDR2 from the germline V gene are SGHTA and FQGNSA. Written as DNA, the CDR3 is TGTGCCAGCAGCTTAGGGATCCAGACTAGCACAGATACGCAGTATTTT. This sequence encodes CASSLGIQTSTDTQYF.

V usage is TRBV9 and J usage is TRBJ1-3; D is unresolved. The CDR3 runs to 16 residues. Germline CDR1 SGDLS, CDR2 YYNGEE. Trimming left V 3 bases short and J 0 bases short, with 13 bases between. CDR3 amino acids: CASSAQPPSSGNTIYF. Here the CDR3 DNA reads TGTGCCAGCAGCGCTCAACCTCCGAGCTCTGGAAACACCATATATTTT.

This clonotype was found a few times. The chain combines TRBV29-1 with TRBJ1-3; D gene uncertain. The CDR3 runs 17 residues. Trimming pared 3 bases from V and 0 bases from J, leaving 18 bases between. Germline V gene data show CDR1 as SQVTM and CDR2 as ANQGSEA. The CDR3 bases are TGCAGCGTTGAGACCCCTAACACGGAAAACTCTGGAAACACCATATATTTT. Translated, it gives CSVETPNTENSGNTIYF.

The V call is TRBV20-1, the J call TRBJ2-3; the D is unclear. V shed 0 bases and J shed 5 bases, with 15 bases lying between them. Germline values: CDR1 DFQATT, CDR2 SNEGSKA (reference sequence). The CDR3 is 15 amino acids. CDR3 nucleotides: TGCAGTGCTAGAGATATGGGCGGAGCCGGAGATACGCAGTATTTT. Its protein product is CSARDMGGAGDTQYF.

This clonotype was counted once. The chain combines TRBV7-2 with TRBJ2-5; D not resolved. With 3 bases removed from V and 5 bases from J, the gap between germline ends came to 10 bases. The CDR3 has 13 amino acids. Per germline, CDR1 SGHTA and CDR2 FQGNSA. The CDR3: CASSFIDGETQYF. The CDR3 DNA reads TGTGCCAGCAGCTTTATTGATGGGGAGACCCAGTACTTC. The full variable domain, in which reference TRBV7-2 and TRBJ2-5 provide the parts outside the CDR3, is GAGVSQSPSNKVTEKGKDVELRCDPISGHTALYWYRQSLGQGLEFLIYFQGNSAPDKSGLPSDRFSAERTGGSVSTLTIQRTQQEDSAVYLCASSFIDGETQYFGPGTRLLVL.

V usage is TRBV7-2 and J usage is TRBJ2-7; the D is unclear. This CDR3 is 14 amino acids long. The germline V and J ends were trimmed by 4 bases and 9 bases, with 19 bases remaining between them. Germline lookup yields CDR1 SGHTA and CDR2 FQGNSA. CDR3 DNA sequence: TGTGCCAGCAGCTCCCACGACGGTGGGGATTCGCAGTACTTC. It translates to CASSSHDGGDSQYF.

This clonotype was seen only a few times. CDR3 nucleotide sequence: TGTGCCAGCAGCTCCGCGTCCGAGCAGTACTTC. This translates into CASSSASEQYF. The chain is built from TRBV7-2 and TRBJ2-7; D uncertain. Trimming cost V 4 bases and J 6 bases, with 7 bases left between them. The CDR3 spans 11 residues. Per the germline V gene, CDR1 is SGHTA and CDR2 is FQGNSA. Full variable domain (rest looked up from reference TRBV7-2 and TRBJ2-7): GAGVSQSPSNKVTEKGKDVELRCDPISGHTALYWYRQSLGQGLEFLIYFQGNSAPDKSGLPSDRFSAERTGGSVSTLTIQRTQQEDSAVYLCASSSASEQYFGPGTRLTVT.

There are a few counts of this clonotype. This sequence joins TRBV6-2 or TRBV6-3 and TRBJ1-6; D unclear. Trimming removed 4 bases from V and 3 bases from J, with 7 bases in between. CDR1 and CDR2 (germline): MNHEY, SVGEGT. The CDR3 spans 14 residues. The CDR3 sequence: CASSSASYNSPLHF. The CDR3 DNA follows: TGTGCCAGCAGTTCAGCAAGCTATAATTCACCCCTCCACTTT.

This clonotype was counted many times. The rearrangement joins TRBV2 to TRBJ2-3; 8 positions match TRBD2. Trimming cost V 6 bases and J 4 bases; bases outside gene matches: 12. The germline gives CDR1 SNHLY, CDR2 FYNNEI. The CDR3 extends over 16 amino acids. CDR3 protein: CASRLTSDKMADTQYF. CDR3 coding DNA: TGTGCCAGCAGGTTGACTAGCGACAAGATGGCAGATACGCAGTATTTT.

This chain joins TRBV29-1 and TRBJ2-5; 15 bases agree with TRBD2. J gave up 2 bases and V 3 bases, and 4 bases lay outside the gene matches. Germline V CDR1 and CDR2: SQVTM, ANQGSEA. This CDR3 region has 16 residues. In DNA form, the CDR3 reads TGCAGCGTTGACGGGACTAGCGGGGGGCGACAAGAGACCCAGTACTTC. This translates into CSVDGTSGGRQETQYF.

This rearrangement joins TRBV10-3 to TRBJ2-1; D is tentatively TRBD1 or TRBD2 (6 bases each). The germline gives CDR1 ENHRY, CDR2 SYGVKD. V was shortened by 2 bases and J by 0 bases, with 11 bases between the two germline ends. The length of the CDR3 is 16 residues. CDR3 sequence (DNA): TGTGCCATCAGTGAGCCGGGGGCGGGCTCCTACAATGAGCAGTTCTTC. It encodes CAISEPGAGSYNEQFF.

The chain is built from TRBV4-2 and TRBJ2-2; a weak D match, TRBD2 (5 bases). This CDR3 spans 17 amino acids. Trimming cost V 0 bases and J 0 bases, with 11 bases left between them. The germline V gene encodes CDR1 LGHNA and CDR2 YNFKEQ. DNA of the CDR3: TGTGCCAGCAGCCAAGATCCCCGGGGATCGAACACCGGGGAGCTGTTTTTT. Translation gives CASSQDPRGSNTGELFF.

This clonotype was seen a few times. This chain uses TRBV15 with TRBJ1-5; D may be TRBD1 (6 bases). The germline gives CDR1 LNHNV, CDR2 YYDKDF (reference sequence). Trimming removed 1 base at V and 6 bases at J, with 19 bases between. This CDR3 is built from 17 residues. The DNA for the CDR3 is TGTGCCACCAGCAGAGGCCCTACAGGGAGATTCGGTCAGCCCCAGCATTTT. Protein: CATSRGPTGRFGQPQHF.

This clonotype was recorded a few times. The chain uses TRBV7-2 and TRBJ1-2; tentative D call: TRBD1 (6 bases). Trimming shortened V by 3 bases and J by 2 bases, and 10 bases separated the two germline ends. Germline CDR1 reads SGHTA; CDR2 reads FQGNSA. The CDR3 spans 14 residues. CDR3 protein: CASSFQGSNYGYTF. CDR3 nucleotides: TGTGCCAGCAGCTTTCAGGGGTCAAACTATGGCTACACCTTC.